The 11 T cell receptor beta chains given below trace back to one sample, sequenced in a study of vaccination effects on CD4 cells after COVID-19. The antigens of these receptors remain unknown. Antigen-specific CD4+ T cells were expanded with viral peptide pools in the ViraFEST assay before sequencing. Following an approximately 11-day culture, CD4+ T cells were purified. Vaccination of participants consisted of two doses of either the BNT162b2 or mRNA-1273 vaccine. The protocol was immunoSEQ multiplex PCR, while the TCRdb copy is restricted to in-frame clones and leaves out a portion. The data hold approximately 83,000 clones, with roughly 80% observed a single time. This sample comprised CD4+ T cells from PBMCs cultured with HCoV-OC43 spike peptides, obtained after COVID-19 vaccination. Subset described: HCoV-OC43 spike overlapping peptide pool stimulation. The receptor source for this set is a human donor who received a COVID-19 vaccine.

The chain carries TRBV5-6 and TRBJ2-4, with D tentatively TRBD2 (7 bases). Looked up from germline, CDR1 is SGHDT and CDR2 is YYEEEE. The CDR3 totals 14 residues. The germline V and J ends were trimmed by 3 bases and 6 bases, with 13 bases remaining between them. The CDR3 sequence: CASSWGGALNIQYF. In DNA, the CDR3 is TGTGCCAGCAGCTGGGGGGGGGCCTTAAACATTCAGTACTTC.

This clone was seen a single time. The chain links TRBV6-5 to TRBJ1-2; D uncertain. CDR1 is MNHEY, CDR2 SVGAGI, per germline. This CDR3 region has 15 residues. V was cut by 4 bases and J by 4 bases, with 16 bases left in between. For the CDR3, the DNA is TGTGCCAGCAGTTCGCATGGACGGATATTCTATGGCTACACCTTC. The encoded protein is CASSSHGRIFYGYTF.

CDR3 bases: TGCGCCAGCAGTATGGCAGGGGGCGAGCAGTACGTC. It translates to CASSMAGGEQYV. The chain couples TRBV10-2 to TRBJ2-7, with 7 bases lining up with TRBD1. Germline CDR1 and CDR2: WSHSY and SAAADI. Trimming removed 5 bases from V and 6 bases from J; junction bases left unmatched: 4. CDR3 length: 12 amino acids.

The CDR3 nucleotides are TGTGCCAGCAGTCCAGACCGTTTAAGCAATCAGCCCCAGCATTTT. It codes for CASSPDRLSNQPQHF. This chain connects TRBV27 to TRBJ1-5, with D unclear. V lost 5 bases to trimming and J lost 1 base, with 12 bases between them. The germline gives CDR1 MNHEY, CDR2 SMNVEV (reference sequence). This CDR3 comprises 15 residues.

This chain links TRBV2 with TRBJ2-5; unclear D gene. Per the germline V gene, CDR1 is SNHLY and CDR2 is FYNNEI. This CDR3 spans 11 amino acids. Trimming stripped 3 bases from V and 4 bases from J, with 3 bases between. CDR3 protein: CASSDRETQYF. The CDR3 nucleotides read TGTGCCAGCAGTGACAGAGAGACCCAGTACTTC.

This rearrangement joins TRBV6-6 to TRBJ2-2; D is perhaps TRBD1 (6 bases). Trimming took 8 bases from V and 5 from J, leaving 9 bases between them. The CDR3 is 12 amino acids. From germline, CDR1 is MNHNY and CDR2 SVGAGI (reference sequence). The CDR3 here is CASQGGTGELFF. The CDR3 nucleotides read TGTGCCAGCCAAGGGGGAACCGGGGAGCTGTTTTTT.

This chain connects TRBV3-1 (or the pseudogene TRBV3-2) to TRBJ2-5; D is perhaps TRBD1 (6 bases). V lost 3 bases, J lost 5 bases, and 13 bases lay in between. Germline assignment: CDR1 LGHDT and CDR2 YNNKEL (reference sequence). The CDR3 is made up of 14 amino acids. The chain's CDR3 is CASSQGAGWETQYF. The DNA for the CDR3 is TGTGCCAGCAGCCAGGGGGCAGGGTGGGAGACCCAGTACTTC.

The V gene is TRBV9, the J gene TRBJ1-1, with TRBD1 as a possible D gene (6 bases). Germline-derived CDR1 and CDR2 are SGDLS and YYNGEE. The CDR3 loop spans 14 amino acids. Trimming removed 4 bases from V and 2 bases from J, with 12 bases in between. CDR3 DNA: TGTGCCAGCAGCCCTCAGGGGTCTAACACTGAAGCTTTCTTT. Translated: CASSPQGSNTEAFF.

This clone came up a few times. The rearrangement uses TRBV6-5 and TRBJ2-7; D is uncertain. With 5 bases removed from V and 3 bases from J, the gap between germline ends came to 8 bases. This CDR3 has 12 amino acids. CDR1 is MNHEY and CDR2 is SVGAGI in the germline V gene. CDR3 coding DNA: TGTGCCAGCAGTCATCGCGGCTACGAGCAGTACGTC. Encoded protein: CASSHRGYEQYV.

This chain joins TRBV12-3 or TRBV12-4 and TRBJ1-3; D not resolved. The V end was cut by 3 bases, the J end by 5 bases, with 5 bases between. The CDR3 has 12 residues. This CDR3 reads CASSFYRNTIYF. In DNA, the CDR3 is TGTGCCAGCAGTTTCTACAGAAACACCATATATTTT.

The V call is TRBV7-2, the J call TRBJ1-1; the match to TRBD1 covers 8 bases. Germline values: CDR1 SGHTA, CDR2 FQGNSA. Trimming took 1 base from V and 1 from J; bases not matched to a gene: 5. The CDR3 consists of 16 residues. CDR3 nucleotides: TGTGCCAGCAGCTTAGATTTAGGACAGGGGAACACTGAAGCTTTCTTT. Amino acids: CASSLDLGQGNTEAFF.